What follows is one T cell receptor (beta chain) and its context. This CDR3 has 14 amino acids. V was clipped by 3 bases and J by 3 bases, with 8 bases between them. Germline loops: CDR1 MDHEN, CDR2 SYDVKM. This sample is drawn from a study of blood T cell repertoires in COVID-19. Study information: Whether acute or convalescent, the COVID-19 samples came from the United States, Italy and Spain. From T cells, B-cell-depleted T cells, or PBMCs came the material, which was cDNA or gDNA.

In the authors' methods: Estimation of nucleated cell counts relied on the amplification of reference gene primers. Here immunoSEQ multiplex PCR was the method, and the copy in TCRdb shows in-frame clones only, minus some. Clone size and the V and J calls come from that table; the DNA yielded D and trimming. The data hold under 250,000 clones, with about 90% observed a single time. This chain joins TRBV28 and TRBJ1-4; the D is unclear. This clonotype originated in a man aged 25 to 40 with acute or convalescent COVID-19. The specimen sequenced was peripheral blood. As DNA, the CDR3 is TGTGCCAGCAGTTTGGCGGGGTCTAATGAAAAACTGTTTTTT. Its protein product is CASSLAGSNEKLFF. The full variable domain, in which reference TRBV28 and TRBJ1-4 provide the parts outside the CDR3, is DVKVTQSSRYLVKRTGEKVFLECVQDMDHENMFWYRQDPGLGLRLIYFSYDVKMKEKGDIPEGYSVSREKKERFSLILESASTNQTSMYLCASSLAGSNEKLFFGSGTQLSVL.